This TCR beta chain was identified in a study of response to subunit inactivated influenza vaccine. TCRdb redid the calling of the RT-PCR reads with MiXCR, one entry per CDR3 protein. Counted here are 700,000 to 900,000 distinct CDR3 sequences, about 20% occurring once; the ten biggest clones make up roughly 10%. About this clonotype itself: Its antigen remains unidentified.

In germline, CDR1 is DFQATT, CDR2 SNEGSKA (reference sequence). V trimming: 5 bases; J trimming: 2 bases; junction bases outside the gene matches: 6. The CDR3 contains 14 residues. Overall study results and limits: Researchers suggested that each seasonal influenza vaccination recruits few new T cells.

The V and J genes are TRBV20-1 and TRBJ2-1, with TRBD2 identical over 7 bases. This clonotype was sampled from a man aged 50-60 years who received an inactivated influenza vaccine. This material consisted of PBMCs from blood, taken roughly 5 days after vaccination. CDR3 sequence (DNA): TGCAGTGCTTGGGACTACTTAACCTACAATGAGCAGTTCTTC. The encoded protein is CSAWDYLTYNEQFF.